This TCR beta chain is drawn from a study of shared clonotypes between healthy human individuals. Study findings and constraints: Against clonotypes common to all four donors, non-shared ones had lower generation probabilities. Clonotype sharing across several donors was observed for around 5% of naive CD4 clonotypes.

The genomic DNA of each subset was split evenly across several immunoSEQ plates. Sequencing was performed with immunoSEQ multiplex PCR; in TCRdb, only in-frame clones are kept and a portion is missing. Found here are approximately 2.5 million clones, over 85% of them singletons; the top ten hold more than 0.35%. About this clone itself: Its antigen is unidentified.

The sequence was obtained from a man aged 18 to 29 in good health. Some clones in this sample may be carry-over from other donors' samples. Input material: naive CD4+ T cells from PBMCs. As for subset: CD45RA+ positively selected.

The CDR3 protein is CASSRPGTSGRVLYNEQFF. In DNA form, the CDR3 reads TGTGCCAGCAGCCGCCCCGGGACTAGCGGGAGGGTCCTCTACAATGAGCAGTTCTTC. V usage is TRBV28 and J usage is TRBJ2-1, with TRBD2 identical over 16 bases. This CDR3 is 19 amino acids long. Germline lookup yields CDR1 MDHEN and CDR2 SYDVKM. V trimming: 6 bases; J trimming: 3 bases; junction bases outside the gene matches: 11.